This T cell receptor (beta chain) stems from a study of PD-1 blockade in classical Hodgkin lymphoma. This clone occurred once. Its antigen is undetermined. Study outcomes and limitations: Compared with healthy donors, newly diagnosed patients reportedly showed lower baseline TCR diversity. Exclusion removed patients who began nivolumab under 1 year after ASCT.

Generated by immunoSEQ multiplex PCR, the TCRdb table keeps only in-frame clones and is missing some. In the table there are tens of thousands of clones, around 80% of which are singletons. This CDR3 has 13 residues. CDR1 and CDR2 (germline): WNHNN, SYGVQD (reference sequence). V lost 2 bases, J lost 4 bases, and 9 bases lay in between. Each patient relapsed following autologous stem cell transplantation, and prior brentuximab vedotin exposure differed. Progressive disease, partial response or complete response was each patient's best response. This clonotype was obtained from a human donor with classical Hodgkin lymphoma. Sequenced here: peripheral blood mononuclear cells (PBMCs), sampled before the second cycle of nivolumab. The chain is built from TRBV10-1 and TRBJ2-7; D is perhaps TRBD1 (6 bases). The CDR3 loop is CASSETQGYEQYF. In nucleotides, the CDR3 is TGCGCCAGCAGTGAGACCCAGGGGTACGAGCAGTACTTC.